The 16 T cell receptor beta chains below come from one sample, sequenced in a study of memory CD4+ T cells and cytomegalovirus serostatus. Profiling relied on immunoSEQ multiplex PCR, and the TCRdb table lists in-frame clones only, not all of them. The sample yields about 41,000 clones, 70% to 80% seen once. The sort gate was single viable CD3+CD4+CD8-CD45RO+ cells for memory CD4+ T cells. Sequenced sample: memory CD4+ T cells from blood. All receptors come from an adult in good health and CMV-seronegative.

This chain connects TRBV14 to TRBJ2-1; D unresolved. Germline V gene sequence: CDR1 SGHDN, CDR2 FVKESK. This CDR3 is built from 13 residues. V shed 2 bases and J shed 7 bases, with 9 bases lying between them. The CDR3 DNA reads TGTGCCAGCAGCCAAAACCTTATAAATGAGCAGTTCTTC. This codes for CASSQNLINEQFF.

The chain has TRBV5-4 and TRBJ2-5, with D unresolved. Deletions cut 5 bases from V and 5 bases from J, with 10 bases between. Looked up from germline, CDR1 is SGHNT and CDR2 is YYREEE (reference sequence). This CDR3 is built from 12 residues. The CDR3 DNA follows: TGTGCCAGCAGTTCCGACATTGAGACCCAGTACTTC. Its protein product is CASSSDIETQYF.

This rearrangement joins TRBV15 to TRBJ1-5, with TRBD1 as a possible D gene (6 bases). This CDR3 has 16 amino acids. V lost 1 base and J 2 bases, leaving 12 bases between the germline ends. Germline V lookup: CDR1 LNHNV, CDR2 YYDKDF (reference sequence). CDR3 sequence reads: CATSRGGGGGNQPQHF. The CDR3 region has the DNA TGTGCCACCAGCAGAGGAGGGGGAGGTGGCAATCAGCCCCAGCATTTT.

This sequence joins TRBV25-1 and TRBJ2-3; D perhaps matches TRBD2 (5 bases). V was shortened by 4 bases and J by 2 bases, with 13 bases between the two germline ends. The germline CDR1 and CDR2 sequences are MGHDK and SYGVNS. The CDR3 is 15 residues long. The CDR3 here is CASSGSRAHTDTQYF. CDR3 DNA sequence: TGTGCCAGCAGTGGATCGAGGGCGCACACAGATACGCAGTATTTT. Filled out from reference TRBV25-1 and TRBJ2-3, the complete variable domain reads EADIYQTPRYLVIGTGKKITLECSQTMGHDKMYWYQQDPGMELHLIHYSYGVNSTEKGDLSSESTVSRIRTEHFPLTLESARPSHTSQYLCASSGSRAHTDTQYFGPGTRLTVL.

CDR3 DNA sequence: TGTGCCTGGTCTGAGGGGAGGACAGCAGGAAACACCATATATTTT. Its translation: CAWSEGRTAGNTIYF. V usage is TRBV30 and J usage is TRBJ1-3, with D maybe TRBD1 (6 bases). Germline V lookup: CDR1 GTSNPN, CDR2 SVGIG (reference sequence). The CDR3 totals 15 residues. V was cut by 5 bases and J by 4 bases, with 18 bases left in between.

The chain carries TRBV7-3 and TRBJ1-1, with D maybe TRBD1 (5 bases). The CDR3 is made up of 14 amino acids. V lost 5 bases and J lost 4, with 14 bases in between. Germline V CDR1 and CDR2: SGHTA, FQGTGA. DNA of the CDR3: TGTGCCAGCAGCCCGGGCAGGGCAGTCACTGAAGCTTTCTTT. This sequence encodes CASSPGRAVTEAFF.

This clone was observed a handful of times. The gene calls are TRBV2 and TRBJ1-1; D remains ambiguous. The CDR3 totals 13 residues. Germline V gene sequence: CDR1 SNHLY, CDR2 FYNNEI. Trimming cost V 4 bases and J 2 bases, with 8 bases left between them. CDR3 bases: TGTGCCAGCAGTGGGCAGCCCAACACTGAAGCTTTCTTT. Translation gives CASSGQPNTEAFF.

The rearrangement joins TRBV7-2 to TRBJ2-7; possibly TRBD1 for D (6 bases). The germline V gene has CDR1 SGHTA and CDR2 FQGNSA. This CDR3 region has 13 residues. The germline V and J ends were trimmed by 5 bases and 7 bases, with 15 bases remaining between them. The CDR3 protein is CASSQGWPREQYF. Here the CDR3 DNA reads TGTGCCAGCAGCCAGGGGTGGCCCCGGGAGCAGTACTTC.

The J gene is TRBJ2-7, the V gene TRBV7-2, with TRBD2 as a possible D gene (5 bases). V shed 1 base and J shed 7 bases, with 20 bases lying between them. The CDR3 is made up of 16 amino acids. Germline loops: CDR1 SGHTA, CDR2 FQGNSA. Here the CDR3 reads CASSLVVGINSPEQYF. DNA for the CDR3: TGTGCCAGCAGCTTAGTGGTCGGGATCAATTCGCCGGAGCAGTACTTC.

V gene TRBV2 combines with J gene TRBJ2-7; D gene unclear. Looked up from germline, CDR1 is SNHLY and CDR2 is FYNNEI. V gave up 1 base and J gave up 7 bases, with 11 bases separating them. The CDR3 is made up of 13 amino acids. The CDR3 nucleotides are TGTGCCAGCAGTGAAGTCCAACTAAGGGAGCAGTACTTC. This translates into CASSEVQLREQYF.

The chain is built from TRBV6-1 and TRBJ2-7; 12 bases fit TRBD1. The V and J ends lost 3 bases and 11 bases, in that order; junction bases with no gene match: 5. The CDR3 spans 13 residues. Germline CDR1 is MNHNS and CDR2 is SASEGT. The CDR3 nucleotides read TGTGCCAGCAGTGACCGGGACAGGGGGCGAGAGTACTTC. This translates into CASSDRDRGREYF.

This clone showed up just once. Written as DNA, the CDR3 is TGCAGCGGCACCCCCACAGGAAGGGACGAGCAGTACTTC. Its protein product is CSGTPTGRDEQYF. The V and J genes are TRBV29-1 and TRBJ2-7; possibly TRBD1 for D (5 bases). Per the germline V gene, CDR1 is SQVTM and CDR2 is ANQGSEA. The CDR3 loop spans 13 amino acids. The V end lost 7 bases, the J end lost 5 bases, and 18 bases lay between the germline ends.

The chain links TRBV5-1 to TRBJ2-7, with D possibly TRBD2 on 5 matching bases. Germline loops: CDR1 SGHRS, CDR2 YFSETQ. Deletions cut 4 bases from V and 2 bases from J, with 10 bases between. CDR3 size: 13 residues. CDR3 residues: CASSPDGTYEQYF. The DNA of the CDR3 is TGCGCCAGCAGCCCGGACGGGACCTACGAGCAGTACTTC.

Points on this clone: Other DNA variants within this sample encode the same CDR3. V usage is TRBV28 and J usage is TRBJ1-2; D remains unclear. CDR3 size: 11 residues. Looked up from germline, CDR1 is MDHEN and CDR2 is SYDVKM. The ends were cut back, 6 bases at V and 4 bases at J, with 6 bases in the middle. The chain's CDR3 is CASRTSYGYTF. In DNA, the CDR3 is TGTGCCAGCAGAACCTCCTATGGCTACACCTTC.

V gene TRBV2 combines with J gene TRBJ1-5; D is possibly TRBD1 (5 bases). Trimming removed 4 bases from V and 7 bases from J, with 11 bases in between. The CDR3 has 13 amino acids. Germline V gives CDR1 SNHLY, CDR2 FYNNEI. CDR3 region: CASSGQPLQPQHF. CDR3 in DNA: TGTGCCAGCAGTGGACAGCCGCTACAGCCCCAGCATTTT.

The DNA for the CDR3 is TGTGCCAGTAGTATGAGGGGACTGGAGCAGTACTTC. Its translation is CASSMRGLEQYF. The chain recombines TRBV19 with TRBJ2-7; the D gene is possibly TRBD2 (6 bases). The germline gives CDR1 LNHDA, CDR2 SQIVND (reference sequence). The CDR3 sequence is 12 residues long. V was cut by 3 bases and J by 7 bases, with 10 bases left in between.